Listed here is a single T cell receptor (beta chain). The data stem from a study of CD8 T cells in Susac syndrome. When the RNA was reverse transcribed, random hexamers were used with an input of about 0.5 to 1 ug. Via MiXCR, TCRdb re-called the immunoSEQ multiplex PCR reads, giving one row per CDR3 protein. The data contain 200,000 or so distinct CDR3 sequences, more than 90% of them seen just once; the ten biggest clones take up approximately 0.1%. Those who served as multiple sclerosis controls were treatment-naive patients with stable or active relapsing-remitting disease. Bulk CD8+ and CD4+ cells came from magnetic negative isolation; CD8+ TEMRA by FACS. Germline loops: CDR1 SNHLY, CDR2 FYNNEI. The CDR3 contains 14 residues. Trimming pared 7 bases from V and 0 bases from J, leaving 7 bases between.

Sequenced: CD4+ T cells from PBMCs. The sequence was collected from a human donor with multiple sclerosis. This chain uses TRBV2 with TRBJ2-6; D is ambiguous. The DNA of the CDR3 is TGTGCCAGCATTCAAGCCTCTGGGGCCAACGTCCTGACTTTC. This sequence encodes CASIQASGANVLTF.